A single sample is the source of the 28 T cell receptor beta chains below, sequenced in a study of blood T cell repertoires in COVID-19 (dated by TCRdb to 2020 to 2022). Library generation was performed with the immunoSEQ multiplex PCR assay. Entries here come from immuneACCESS through TCRdb and include only in-frame sequences with V and J called. Some clones fail to appear in such tables; in the studies checked, an unresolved V gene covers under half of the shortfall, and the cause of the remainder is unknown. Within this sample are 220,000 or so clones, with 90% of them counted one time only. The leading ten clones occupy approximately 15% of the sample. The sample taken for sequencing was PBMCs or T cells enriched from blood (not recorded which). The source is a man aged 25-40 years who had been exposed to COVID-19.

This sequence joins TRBV19 and TRBJ1-2, with D possibly being TRBD1 (5 bases). CDR3 length equals 13 residues. The germline CDR1 and CDR2 sequences are LNHDA and SQIVND (reference sequence). V lost 8 bases and J lost 3, with 13 bases in between. CDR3 nucleotides: TGTGCCAGTGGGGCAGGGCGCTACTATGGCTACACCTTC. This encodes CASGAGRYYGYTF.

The count of this clone is one. The chain recombines TRBV19 with TRBJ2-7; weak D call: TRBD1 (6 bases). The length of the CDR3 is 16 residues. The V and J ends lost 7 bases and 7 bases respectively, with 26 bases between them. CDR1 is LNHDA and CDR2 is SQIVND in the germline V gene (reference sequence). CDR3 residues: CASKNEAPSTGGEQYF. CDR3 nucleotide sequence: TGTGCCAGTAAGAATGAGGCTCCCTCGACAGGAGGAGAGCAGTACTTC. Using reference TRBV19 and TRBJ2-7 for the parts outside the CDR3, the full variable domain is DGGITQSPKYLFRKEGQNVTLSCEQNLNHDAMYWYRQDPGQGLRLIYYSQIVNDFQKGDIAEGYSVSREKKESFPLTVTSAQKNPTAFYLCASKNEAPSTGGEQYFGPGTRLTVT.

This chain joins TRBV25-1 and TRBJ1-2, with D hard to call. Germline V gene sequence: CDR1 MGHDK, CDR2 SYGVNS. This CDR3 region has 15 residues. V dropped 4 bases and J dropped 0 bases, with 12 bases sitting between them. The CDR3 DNA reads TGTGCCAGCAGTGGCAGCGGGCCAGCTAACTATGGCTACACCTTC. Translated, it gives CASSGSGPANYGYTF.

This clone came up once. The sample holds other DNA sequences that translate to the same CDR3. The genes are TRBV10-3 and TRBJ1-2; D is undetermined. Germline CDR1 reads ENHRY; CDR2 reads SYGVKD. The CDR3 contains 13 residues. Between the trimmed V and J ends, which lost 0 bases and 6 bases, there was a span of 8 bases. The CDR3 DNA reads as TGTGCCATCAGTGAGTCCTCTCGGGATGGCTACACCTTC. Protein sequence: CAISESSRDGYTF.

The gene calls are TRBV5-5 and TRBJ1-1; TRBD1 aligns across 9 bases. With V trimmed by 6 bases and J by 11 bases, 14 bases remained unmatched. This CDR3 region has 14 residues. Germline V gene sequence: CDR1 SGHKS, CDR2 YYEKEE (reference sequence). CDR3 nucleotide sequence: TGTGCCAGCAACTCAAGGACAGGGGAAGGTCTGGCTTTCTTT. This translates into CASNSRTGEGLAFF.

The rearrangement links TRBV5-4 to TRBJ2-7, with a possible D match to TRBD1 (6 bases). V was clipped by 1 base and J by 4 bases, with 12 bases between them. The germline V gene encodes CDR1 SGHNT and CDR2 YYREEE (reference sequence). This CDR3 has 14 residues. The CDR3 spells CASSLQGSLYEQYF. The CDR3 nucleotides are TGTGCCAGCAGCTTGCAGGGGTCGCTGTACGAGCAGTACTTC.

This chain connects TRBV5-6 to TRBJ2-2; unclear D gene. CDR1 and CDR2 from the germline V gene are SGHDT and YYEEEE. This CDR3 region has 14 residues. The germline V and J ends were trimmed by 4 bases and 2 bases, with 9 bases remaining between them. CDR3 nucleotides: TGTGCCAGCAGCCCCCTTACTAACACCGGGGAGCTGTTTTTT. Protein: CASSPLTNTGELFF.

The count of this clone is one. J is TRBJ1-1 and V is TRBV5-1; 8 bases align to TRBD1. The germline CDR1 and CDR2 sequences are SGHRS and YFSETQ. This CDR3 is built from 16 residues. The V segment lost 3 bases and the J segment 4 bases; nucleotides outside the gene matches: 11. The CDR3 region is CASSWTGQGGSTEAFF. CDR3 in DNA: TGCGCCAGCAGCTGGACTGGACAGGGAGGAAGCACTGAAGCTTTCTTT.

The CDR3 coding sequence is TGCGCCAGCAGCCCCTCCGGGACTAGCGGCACCGGGGAGCTGTTTTTT. Its translation: CASSPSGTSGTGELFF. The chain joins TRBV5-1 to TRBJ2-2, with 11 bases lining up with TRBD2. The length of the CDR3 is 16 residues. The trim removed 4 bases at V and 4 bases at J, leaving 6 bases unmatched. CDR1 and CDR2 (germline): SGHRS, YFSETQ.

The genes are TRBV7-6 and TRBJ2-1; D unresolved. Per the germline V gene, CDR1 is SGHVS and CDR2 is FNYEAQ. The CDR3 has 17 residues. V lost 4 bases to trimming and J lost 8 bases, with 24 bases between them. The chain's CDR3 is CASSSHPPQIRGYEQFF. For the CDR3, the DNA is TGTGCCAGCAGCTCCCACCCCCCCCAAATAAGAGGATATGAGCAGTTCTTC.

V usage is TRBV10-3 and J usage is TRBJ2-2; D gene unclear. CDR1 and CDR2 (germline): ENHRY, SYGVKD. Deletions cut 3 bases from V and 1 base from J, with 12 bases between. This CDR3 is built from 16 residues. In DNA, the CDR3 is TGTGCCATCAGTGAACGAACTCGGTTGAACACCGGGGAGCTGTTTTTT. It encodes CAISERTRLNTGELFF.

The CDR3 here is CASSTPTGSPLHF. CDR3 bases: TGTGCCAGCAGCACTCCGACGGGGTCACCCCTCCACTTT. This chain connects TRBV5-4 to TRBJ1-6; D gene ambiguous. Germline values: CDR1 SGHNT, CDR2 YYREEE (reference sequence). Trimming cost V 4 bases and J 10 bases, with 12 bases left between them. CDR3 length: 13 residues.

The V and J genes are TRBV7-2 and TRBJ1-2; a weak D match, TRBD1 (6 bases). Per germline, CDR1 SGHTA and CDR2 FQGNSA. This CDR3 region has 14 residues. V was pared by 0 bases and J by 5 bases, with 10 bases between. The DNA of the CDR3 is TGTGCCAGCAGCTTAGCGCGGCAGGGGTATGGCTACACCTTC. Protein: CASSLARQGYGYTF.

V usage is TRBV7-9 and J usage is TRBJ1-2; no reliable D call. The CDR3 has 14 residues. With 1 base removed from V and 4 bases from J, the gap between germline ends came to 10 bases. CDR1 and CDR2 from the germline V gene are SEHNR and FQNEAQ (reference sequence). The CDR3 region has the DNA TGTGCCAGCAGCTTAGGAGGTAGAAGCTATGGCTACACCTTC. Translation: CASSLGGRSYGYTF.

In this sample, this clone turned up once. The chain uses TRBV4-2 and TRBJ2-5, with D unclear. Trimming removed 0 bases at V and 1 base at J, with 9 bases between. The CDR3 is 15 amino acids. From germline, CDR1 is LGHNA and CDR2 YNFKEQ. The CDR3 DNA sequence: TGTGCCAGCAGCCAAGAACCAACTGGCCAAGAGACCCAGTACTTC. It is translated as CASSQEPTGQETQYF.

The chain combines TRBV3-1 (or the pseudogene TRBV3-2) with TRBJ1-1, with 9 bases that match TRBD1. The CDR3 consists of 16 residues. Germline V lookup: CDR1 LGHDT, CDR2 YNNKEL (reference sequence). V dropped 4 bases and J dropped 4; count of bases not matched to a gene: 10. CDR3 DNA: TGTGCCAGCAGCCCCCAGGGACAGGGAATGGGCACTGAAGCTTTCTTT. This encodes CASSPQGQGMGTEAFF.

This clone turned up a few times. This chain uses TRBV3-1 (or the pseudogene TRBV3-2) with TRBJ1-6; perhaps TRBD1 as D (6 bases). The CDR3 totals 12 residues. Trimming removed 7 bases from V and 9 bases from J, with 10 bases in between. Germline loops: CDR1 LGHDT, CDR2 YNNKEL (reference sequence). In nucleotides, the CDR3 is TGTGCCAGCAACAGGGTTGGTTCACCCCTCCACTTT. Translation gives CASNRVGSPLHF.

Only one count was recorded for this clone. The chain recombines TRBV18 with TRBJ1-1; D is perhaps TRBD1 (5 bases). V dropped 7 bases and J dropped 5 bases, with 14 bases sitting between them. The CDR3 covers 13 residues. CDR1 is KGHSH, CDR2 LQKENI, per germline. The CDR3 loop is CASFAQGGTEAFF. The DNA of the CDR3 is TGTGCCAGCTTCGCCCAGGGAGGAACTGAAGCTTTCTTT.

CDR3 protein: CASSPDSVQPQHF. The CDR3 bases are TGTGCCAGCAGCCCAGACAGTGTACAGCCCCAGCATTTT. This chain joins TRBV7-9 and TRBJ1-5; maybe TRBD1 (5 bases). Germline loops: CDR1 SEHNR, CDR2 FQNEAQ (reference sequence). The CDR3 has 13 amino acids. V shed 5 bases and J shed 7 bases, with 12 bases lying between them.

CDR3 loop: CASSYRGGSGANVLTF. The CDR3 coding sequence is TGTGCCAGCAGCTACAGAGGGGGCTCTGGGGCCAACGTCCTGACTTTC. V gene TRBV11-2 combines with J gene TRBJ2-6, with D possibly being TRBD1 (6 bases). This CDR3 has 16 residues. CDR1 is SGHAT, CDR2 FQNNGV, per germline. Trimming cost V 4 bases and J 0 bases, with 10 bases left between them.

V is TRBV9 and J is TRBJ1-2, with D hard to call. Trimming removed 0 bases from V and 6 bases from J, with 9 bases in between. The length of the CDR3 is 13 residues. Germline assignment: CDR1 SGDLS and CDR2 YYNGEE. The CDR3: CASSVEVAHGYTF. DNA of the CDR3: TGTGCCAGCAGCGTAGAGGTAGCGCATGGCTACACCTTC.

J is TRBJ2-7 and V is TRBV25-1; D is ambiguous. Per germline, CDR1 MGHDK and CDR2 SYGVNS. The CDR3 has 11 residues. Trimming removed 7 bases from V and 5 bases from J, with 9 bases in between. CDR3 loop: CASMERNEQYF. For the CDR3, the DNA is TGTGCCAGCATGGAGAGAAACGAGCAGTACTTC.

This clone appeared a few times. This chain uses TRBV5-1 with TRBJ1-5; D unresolved. Germline assignment: CDR1 SGHRS and CDR2 YFSETQ. This CDR3 is 14 amino acids long. With 4 bases removed from V and 6 bases from J, the gap between germline ends came to 14 bases. In nucleotides, the CDR3 is TGCGCCAGCAGCCCCGGGGAGGGTACTCAGCCCCAGCATTTT. Encoded protein: CASSPGEGTQPQHF.

The chain combines TRBV4-1 with TRBJ1-5; 8 bases fit TRBD1. This CDR3 has 17 residues. CDR1 is MGHRA and CDR2 is YSYEKL in the germline V gene. The V segment lost 1 base and the J segment 1 base; nucleotides outside the gene matches: 6. CDR3 nucleotides: TGCGCCAGCAGCCAAGGGGGCAGGGGGCCCAGCAATCAGCCCCAGCATTTT. Its protein product is CASSQGGRGPSNQPQHF.

The chain links TRBV4-2 to TRBJ2-3; TRBD2 aligns across 8 bases. The CDR3 extends over 17 amino acids. The germline V gene has CDR1 LGHNA and CDR2 YNFKEQ. V shed 0 bases, J shed 4 bases, and the junction held 9 bases outside the gene matches. In DNA, the CDR3 is TGTGCCAGCAGCCAAGACGGTTCCCGGGGGGGGTCAGATACGCAGTATTTT. This gives the protein CASSQDGSRGGSDTQYF.

This chain links TRBV7-3 with TRBJ2-3, with 10 bases matching TRBD1. CDR1 is SGHTA, CDR2 FQGTGA, per germline. The CDR3 has 16 amino acids. V lost 0 bases, J lost 4 bases, and 4 bases stayed unmatched. DNA of the CDR3: TGTGCCAGCAGCTTAACGGTGACAGGGGGCGCAGATACGCAGTATTTT. As protein: CASSLTVTGGADTQYF.

The genes are TRBV7-9 and TRBJ2-5; TRBD2 might be the D (7 bases). This CDR3 is built from 16 residues. V lost 1 base and J 2 bases, leaving 14 bases between the germline ends. The germline CDR1 and CDR2 sequences are SEHNR and FQNEAQ (reference sequence). As DNA, the CDR3 is TGTGCCAGCAGCTTAGTAGGGGGGGTGACTCAAGAGACCCAGTACTTC. Its protein is CASSLVGGVTQETQYF. The entire variable domain, with the rest obtained from reference TRBV7-9 and TRBJ2-5, is as follows: DTGVSQNPRHKITKRGQNVTFRCDPISEHNRLYWYRQTLGQGPEFLTYFQNEAQLEKSRLLSDRFSAERPKGSFSTLEIQRTEQGDSAMYLCASSLVGGVTQETQYFGPGTRLLVL.

This chain links TRBV21-1 with TRBJ2-1; TRBD2, the D gene given by the table, was not confirmed from the DNA. TRBV21-1 is assigned pseudogene status. The CDR3 consists of 12 residues. CDR3 sequence: CASNSGTREEFF. In nucleotides, the CDR3 is TGTGCCAGCAACTCGGGAACCCGGGAGGAGTTCTTC.